One sample yielded the 14 T cell receptor beta chains listed below, sequenced in a study of cytomegalovirus exposure and HLA in healthy donors. Primers included in the PCR were 60 Vbeta and 13 Jbeta primers. Data came from immunoSEQ multiplex PCR; TCRdb stores just in-frame clones and leaves some out. The profile shows about 200,000 clones, about 82% of them singletons. The specimen was PBMCs. Every receptor here comes from a man aged 25 to 40 in good health and CMV-seronegative.

The chain couples TRBV18 to TRBJ2-2; 9 positions agree with TRBD1. CDR1 is KGHSH, CDR2 LQKENI, per germline. The CDR3 has 18 residues. After removal of 2 bases from V and 2 bases from J, the junction contained 9 bases not matched to a gene. The DNA for the CDR3 is TGTGCCAGCTCACCAAGCATCCCGGACAGGGGTAACACCGGGGAGCTGTTTTTT. This codes for CASSPSIPDRGNTGELFF.

This clone was counted a single time. The CDR3 DNA reads as TGTGCCAGCAGTCTTCAGGGGCACACCGGGGAGCTGTTTTTT. Translating gives CASSLQGHTGELFF. J is TRBJ2-2 and V is TRBV7-2; a weak D match, TRBD1 (6 bases). The V gene lost 6 bases and the J gene lost 3 bases, with 11 bases spanning the gap. This CDR3 is 14 amino acids long. Per germline, CDR1 SGHTA and CDR2 FQGNSA.

V usage is TRBV28 and J usage is TRBJ2-3; 13 bases match TRBD2. V lost 3 bases, J lost 3 bases, and 9 bases stayed unmatched. The CDR3 runs to 18 residues. The V gene's germline CDR1 is MDHEN and CDR2 SYDVKM. CDR3 loop: CASSFELAGGPSTDTQYF. The CDR3 DNA sequence: TGTGCCAGCAGTTTTGAACTAGCGGGGGGGCCGTCGACAGATACGCAGTATTTT.

This rearrangement joins TRBV18 to TRBJ1-1, with D uncertain. The V gene lost 7 bases and the J gene lost 1 base, with 13 bases spanning the gap. Germline assignment: CDR1 KGHSH and CDR2 LQKENI. The CDR3 is 14 amino acids. The DNA of the CDR3 is TGTGCCAGCTGCCTCTCAACGGGGAACACTGAAGCTTTCTTT. It is translated as CASCLSTGNTEAFF. The variable domain in full, completed from reference TRBV18 and TRBJ1-1, reads NAGVMQNPRHLVRRRGQEARLRCSPMKGHSHVYWYRQLPEEGLKFMVYLQKENIIDESGMPKERFSAEFPKEGPSILRIQQVVRGDSAAYFCASCLSTGNTEAFFGQGTRLTVV.

V gene TRBV5-1 combines with J gene TRBJ2-3; 9 nucleotides align to TRBD2. V lost 0 bases and J lost 4; bases outside the gene matches: 12. This CDR3 is 18 amino acids long. The germline V gene encodes CDR1 SGHRS and CDR2 YFSETQ. The CDR3 here is CASSLGGGGGAVPDTQYF. The CDR3 DNA follows: TGCGCCAGCAGCTTGGGTGGTGGCGGGGGGGCCGTCCCAGATACGCAGTATTTT.

This rearrangement joins TRBV19 to TRBJ2-7; 10 positions agree with TRBD1. The CDR3 loop spans 14 amino acids. The junction had 10 bases not matched to a gene; V was cut back by 9 bases and J by 5 bases. Looked up from germline, CDR1 is LNHDA and CDR2 is SQIVND (reference sequence). The CDR3 spells CASTGTGAPHEQYF. CDR3 DNA sequence: TGTGCCAGCACCGGGACAGGGGCCCCCCACGAGCAGTACTTC.

The rearrangement links TRBV7-2 to TRBJ2-3, with a tentative D call TRBD2 (6 bases). Germline V lookup: CDR1 SGHTA, CDR2 FQGNSA. The V end was cut by 5 bases, the J end by 0 bases, with 15 bases between. This CDR3 comprises 16 residues. DNA for the CDR3: TGTGCCAGCAGCCCGAACATGGGGGGTAGCACAGATACGCAGTATTTT. It specifies CASSPNMGGSTDTQYF.

The chain couples TRBV7-2 to TRBJ2-5, with D uncertain. In germline, CDR1 is SGHTA, CDR2 FQGNSA. The CDR3 runs 14 residues. V lost 5 bases to trimming and J lost 5 bases, with 15 bases between them. The CDR3 loop is CASSRATVRETQYF. CDR3 nucleotides: TGTGCCAGCAGCCGAGCTACGGTCCGGGAGACCCAGTACTTC.

This clone has a single count. The V and J genes are TRBV15 and TRBJ2-1; perhaps TRBD1 as D (6 bases). The germline V gene has CDR1 LNHNV and CDR2 YYDKDF (reference sequence). The CDR3 sequence is 16 residues long. Trimming removed 2 bases at V and 0 bases at J, with 11 bases between. In DNA, the CDR3 is TGTGCCACCAGCAGAAGAGGGACAAACTCCTACAATGAGCAGTTCTTC. It codes for CATSRRGTNSYNEQFF.

This chain uses TRBV11-2 with TRBJ1-2, with D possibly matching TRBD1 (5 bases). This CDR3 comprises 15 residues. V lost 5 bases to trimming and J lost 2 bases, with 15 bases between them. Germline assignment: CDR1 SGHAT and CDR2 FQNNGV. DNA of the CDR3: TGTGCCAGCAGCCGGGGGGGAGGCGGAAACTATGGCTACACCTTC. Its protein product is CASSRGGGGNYGYTF.

The chain joins TRBV5-4 to TRBJ1-2; perhaps TRBD1 as D (6 bases). This CDR3 comprises 16 residues. Germline loops: CDR1 SGHNT, CDR2 YYREEE (reference sequence). The V and J ends lost 1 base and 8 bases respectively, with 21 bases between them. This CDR3 is CASSLPRQTGRGGYTF. The CDR3 DNA is TGTGCCAGCAGCTTGCCCCGACAGACAGGCCGGGGAGGCTACACCTTC.

This chain connects TRBV6-5 to TRBJ1-1; D is unclear. With 2 bases removed from V and 7 bases from J, the gap between germline ends came to 5 bases. Germline V lookup: CDR1 MNHEY, CDR2 SVGAGI. This CDR3 is 11 amino acids long. The CDR3 loop reads CASSYGSEAFF. The CDR3, as DNA: TGTGCCAGCAGTTACGGCAGTGAAGCTTTCTTT.

V is TRBV7-2 and J is TRBJ1-1, with D tentatively TRBD1 (5 bases). The germline gives CDR1 SGHTA, CDR2 FQGNSA. The CDR3 contains 16 residues. V lost 5 bases and J lost 0, with 16 bases in between. CDR3 sequence (DNA): TGTGCCAGCAGCCAATCCCGTCCAGGGCTGAACACTGAAGCTTTCTTT. Protein product: CASSQSRPGLNTEAFF.

Only a few counts were recorded for this clone. The chain employs TRBV6-6 and TRBJ1-1, with a tentative D call TRBD1 (5 bases). The CDR3 length is 12 residues. Germline values: CDR1 MNHNY, CDR2 SVGAGI (reference sequence). The V end was cut by 8 bases, the J end by 0 bases, with 7 bases between. DNA for the CDR3: TGTGCCAGCGGGGCAATGAACACTGAAGCTTTCTTT. It codes for CASGAMNTEAFF.